This entry concerns a single T cell receptor (beta chain). What it recognizes is unknown. From germline, CDR1 is SGDLS and CDR2 YYNGEE. This CDR3 contains 12 residues. Repertoires were generated with immunoSEQ multiplex PCR, while TCRdb's copy carries only in-frame clones and drops some. The sample yields 150,000 to 160,000 clones, 75% to 90% seen once. This entry comes from a study of cytomegalovirus exposure and HLA in healthy donors. The donors were in the approximately 120-subject validation cohort, distinct from the approximately 670-subject first cohort. General observations from the study: The classifier reportedly diagnosed cytomegalovirus status with high specificity and sensitivity. Most TCRs appeared rarely, but some public TCRs recurred in many donors.

This clonotype originated in a man in his late teens or twenties in good health and CMV-seropositive. Sequencing was performed on PBMCs. The chain combines TRBV9 with TRBJ2-2; the D gene is possibly TRBD2 (5 bases). The chain's CDR3 is CASGRGTGELFF. The CDR3, as DNA: TGTGCGAGCGGTCGCGGCACCGGGGAGCTGTTTTTT. Combining the CDR3 with reference TRBV9 and TRBJ2-2 gives the whole variable domain DSGVTQTPKHLITATGQRVTLRCSPRSGDLSVYWYQQSLDQGLQFLIQYYNGEERAKGNILERFSAQQFPDLHSELNLSSLELGDSALYFCASGRGTGELFFGEGSRLTVL.